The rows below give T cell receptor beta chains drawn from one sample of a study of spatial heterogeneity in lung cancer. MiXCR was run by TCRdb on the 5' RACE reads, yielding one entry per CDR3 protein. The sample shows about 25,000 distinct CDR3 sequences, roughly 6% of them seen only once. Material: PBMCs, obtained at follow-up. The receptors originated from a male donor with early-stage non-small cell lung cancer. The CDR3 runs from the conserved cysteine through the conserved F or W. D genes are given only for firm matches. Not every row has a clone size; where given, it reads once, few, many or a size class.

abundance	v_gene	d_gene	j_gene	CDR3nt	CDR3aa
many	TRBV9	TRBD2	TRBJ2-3	TGTGCCAGCAGCGACCTTCCCGGGGGGGGCCCTGATACGCAGTATTTT	CASSDLPGGGPDTQYF
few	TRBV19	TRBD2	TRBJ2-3	TGTGCCAGTAGTAAGGAGGGGAGGACTAGCGGGTTCACAGATACGCAGTATTTT	CASSKEGRTSGFTDTQYF
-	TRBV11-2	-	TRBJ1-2	TGTGCCAGCACCCCGACCCCTAAACATGGCTACACCTTC	CASTPTPKHGYTF
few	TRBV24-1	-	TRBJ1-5	TGTGCCACCAGTGACCCACTCCGACCGGATCAGCCCCAGCATTTT	CATSDPLRPDQPQHF
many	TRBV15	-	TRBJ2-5	TGTGCCACCAGCAGAAACAGGGCAGGAGAGACCCAGTACTTC	CATSRNRAGETQYF
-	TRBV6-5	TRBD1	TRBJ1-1	TGTGCCAGCAGATCTGACAGGGTGGGCACTGAAGCTTTCTTT	CASRSDRVGTEAFF
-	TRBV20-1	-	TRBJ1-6	TGCAGTGCTTTGGGATCCCAAAATTCACCCCTCCACTTT	CSALGSQNSPLHF
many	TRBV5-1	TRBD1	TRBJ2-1	TGCGCCAGCAGCTTGACGATCCGACAGGGCCACAATGAGCAGTTCTTC	CASSLTIRQGHNEQFF
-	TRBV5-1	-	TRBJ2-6	TGCGCCAGCAGCTTGGGGGAAACCGGGGCCAACGTCCTGACTTTC	CASSLGETGANVLTF
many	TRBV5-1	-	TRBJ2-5	TGCGCCAGCAGCCAAACCGGCGGGGACCAAGAGACCCAGTACTTC	CASSQTGGDQETQYF
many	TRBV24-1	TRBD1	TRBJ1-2	TGTGCCACCAGTGATTTCGGGACAGGGGATTCCTATGGCTACACCTTC	CATSDFGTGDSYGYTF
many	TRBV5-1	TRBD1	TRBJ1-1	TGCGCCAGCCAGGTCACAGGGGGGAACACTGAAGCTTTCTTT	CASQVTGGNTEAFF
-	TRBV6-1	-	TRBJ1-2	TGTGCCAGCAGTGCCGGGACGGTAAACTATGGCTACACCTTC	CASSAGTVNYGYTF
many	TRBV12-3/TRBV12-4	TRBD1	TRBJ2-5	TGTGCCAGCAGTTTGAGACAGGGTGGGACCCAGTACTTC	CASSLRQGGTQYF
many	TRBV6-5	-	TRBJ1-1	TGTGCCAGCAGTTACTCGAGTCTGAACACTGAAGCTTTCTTT	CASSYSSLNTEAFF
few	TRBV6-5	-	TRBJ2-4	TGTGCCAGCAGAACTCCCGCAGGGGACATTCAGTACTTC	CASRTPAGDIQYF
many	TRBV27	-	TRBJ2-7	TGTGCCAGCAGTTTCCAACCCTCAGGTTACGAGCAGTACTTC	CASSFQPSGYEQYF
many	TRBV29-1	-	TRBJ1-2	TGCAGCGTTGACGGCGAGGGTTTCAGCTATGGCTACACCTTC	CSVDGEGFSYGYTF
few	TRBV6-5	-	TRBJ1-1	TGTGCCAGCAGTGAACAGGTGAACACTGAAGCTTTCTTT	CASSEQVNTEAFF
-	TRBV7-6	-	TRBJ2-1	TGTGCCAGCAGCACACCTACCCGGGACCGACACAATGAGCAGTTCTTC	CASSTPTRDRHNEQFF
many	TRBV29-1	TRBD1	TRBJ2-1	TGCAGCACGGGACAGAGGAATGAGCAGTTCTTC	CSTGQRNEQFF
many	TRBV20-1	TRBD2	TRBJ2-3	TGCAGTGCTACCTTGACTAGCGGTCCAGGGGATACGCAGTATTTT	CSATLTSGPGDTQYF
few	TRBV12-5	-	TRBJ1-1	TGTGCTAGTGGCCCAAGACAGAACACTGAAGCTTTCTTT	CASGPRQNTEAFF
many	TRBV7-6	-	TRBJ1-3	TGTGCCAGCAGCCTCACCCATACTGGAAACACCATATATTTT	CASSLTHTGNTIYF
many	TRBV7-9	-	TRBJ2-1	TGTGCCAGCAGCAGACAGGTAGTCTCCTACAATGAGCAGTTCTTC	CASSRQVVSYNEQFF
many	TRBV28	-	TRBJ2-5	TGTGCCAGCACTCTGACAGGGCCTCCCGGGGGGACCCAGTACTTC	CASTLTGPPGGTQYF
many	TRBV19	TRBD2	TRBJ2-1	TGTGCCAGTAGTATACGAGCGGGGGGGCGCAATGAGCAGTTCTTC	CASSIRAGGRNEQFF
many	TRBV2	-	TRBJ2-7	TGTGCCAGCAGTGAGCTAGGCTACGAGCAGTACTTC	CASSELGYEQYF
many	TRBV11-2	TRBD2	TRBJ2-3	TGTGCCAGCAGAAAATGGACTAGCGGAAAGAGCACAGATACGCAGTATTTT	CASRKWTSGKSTDTQYF
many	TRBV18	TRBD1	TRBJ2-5	TGTGCCAGCTCACCACGGGGGACAGCTTACTACCAAGAGACCCAGTACTTC	CASSPRGTAYYQETQYF
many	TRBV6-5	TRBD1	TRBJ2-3	TGTGCCAGCAGTTCCCTCGGAGGACAGGGAAGCACAGATACGCAGTATTTT	CASSSLGGQGSTDTQYF
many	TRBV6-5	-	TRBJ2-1	TGTGCCAGCATCCCAGCGGGGACAGTATCCTACAATGAGCAGTTCTTC	CASIPAGTVSYNEQFF
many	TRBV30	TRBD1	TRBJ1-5	TGTGCCTGGCAAAGACAGGGGGATCAGCCCCAGCATTTT	CAWQRQGDQPQHF
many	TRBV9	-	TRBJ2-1	TGTGCCAGCACCCCGGGCGGGGACTTTTACAATGAGCAGTTCTTC	CASTPGGDFYNEQFF
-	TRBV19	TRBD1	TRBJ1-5	TGTGCCAGTAGACGGGACAGGGACGTTTGGCAGCCCCAGCATTTT	CASRRDRDVWQPQHF
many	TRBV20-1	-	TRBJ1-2	TGCAGTGCTAATTCCCAGACTTACCTCTTGCGGGGCTACACCTTC	CSANSQTYLLRGYTF
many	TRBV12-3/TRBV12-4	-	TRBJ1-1	TGTGCCAGCAGTTTAGTGTCCTGGGGAGTACCTGAAGCTTTCTTT	CASSLVSWGVPEAFF
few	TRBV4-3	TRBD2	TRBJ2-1	TGCGCCAGCAGCCCGAGTGGGGCGGGAGTTAAAAATGAGCAGTTCTTC	CASSPSGAGVKNEQFF
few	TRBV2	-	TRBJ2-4	TGTGCCAGCAGTGAAGGAGGGGGAGGGTACTTC	CASSEGGGGYF
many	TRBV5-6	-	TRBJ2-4	TGTGCCAGCAGTCATGGACGGGCCAAAAACATTCAGTACTTC	CASSHGRAKNIQYF
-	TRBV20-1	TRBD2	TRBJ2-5	TGCAGTGCGCCACCGAGACTAGCGGGTTCACAAGAGACCCAGTACTTC	CSAPPRLAGSQETQYF